These 31 T cell receptor beta chains came from one sample sequenced in a study of post-analysis software for immune sequencing data. Findings and caveats of the study: Four or five TRBV segments were more frequent in patients than controls; TRBV5-6, TRBV5-1 and TRBV20-1 belonged to this group.

Their antigens are not known. Unique molecular identifiers were built into the TCR beta cDNA libraries. TCRdb fed the PCR reads into MiXCR, producing one record per CDR3 protein. The sample has some 690,000 distinct CDR3 sequences; approximately 59% are singletons. The sample consisted of blood. These TCRs come from a girl aged 2 to 10 with multiple sclerosis.

The rearrangement uses TRBV5-1 and TRBJ2-3; no clear D gene. Between the trimmed V and J ends, which lost 0 bases and 6 bases, there was a span of 5 bases. The germline V gene encodes CDR1 SGHRS and CDR2 YFSETQ. The CDR3 has 12 amino acids. The CDR3 region is CASSLVMDTQYF. The CDR3 bases are TGCGCCAGCAGCTTGGTAATGGATACGCAGTATTTT. Using reference TRBV5-1 and TRBJ2-3 for the parts outside the CDR3, the full variable domain is KAGVTQTPRYLIKTRGQQVTLSCSPISGHRSVSWYQQTPGQGLQFLFEYFSETQRNKGNFPGRFSGRQFSNSRSEMNVSTLELGDSALYLCASSLVMDTQYFGPGTRLTVL.

The chain carries TRBV5-1 and TRBJ2-1; D remains unclear. The germline V and J ends were trimmed by 4 bases and 9 bases, with 11 bases remaining between them. CDR1 and CDR2 from the germline V gene are SGHRS and YFSETQ. This CDR3 comprises 12 residues. This CDR3 reads CASSPTMGEQFF. The DNA of the CDR3 is TGCGCCAGCAGCCCCACCATGGGTGAGCAGTTCTTC.

This clonotype was picked up a small number of times. V gene TRBV6-2 or TRBV6-3 combines with J gene TRBJ1-2; D not certain. CDR1 is MNHEY, CDR2 SVGEGT, per germline. V dropped 6 bases and J dropped 2 bases, with 10 bases sitting between them. This CDR3 is 13 amino acids long. The CDR3 sequence is CASSMGMNYGYTF. The CDR3 DNA is TGTGCCAGCAGCATGGGGATGAACTATGGCTACACCTTC.

This clonotype has only a few counts. The chain has TRBV12-3 or TRBV12-4 and TRBJ2-1, with D unresolved. CDR3 length: 14 amino acids. V dropped 2 bases and J dropped 3 bases, with 8 bases sitting between them. The CDR3 bases are TGTGCCAGCAGTTTAACGGCCGGCTACAATGAGCAGTTCTTC. This sequence encodes CASSLTAGYNEQFF.

The J gene is TRBJ2-7, the V gene TRBV12-3 or TRBV12-4; no clear D gene. The V end was cut by 0 bases, the J end by 8 bases, with 14 bases between. This CDR3 comprises 14 residues. As DNA, the CDR3 is TGTGCCAGCAGTTTAGCGTCGGTTAGGGCTCAGCAGTACTTC. Translation: CASSLASVRAQQYF.

This clonotype came up once. V is TRBV6-5 and J is TRBJ2-1; 13 bases fit TRBD2. V trimming: 6 bases; J trimming: 9 bases; junction bases outside the gene matches: 8. The CDR3 is made up of 15 amino acids. Germline V gene sequence: CDR1 MNHEY, CDR2 SVGAGI. DNA of the CDR3: TGTGCCAGCAGACCCGGGACTAGCGGGATTCTTGAGCAGTTCTTC. Protein: CASRPGTSGILEQFF.

V and J are TRBV12-3 or TRBV12-4 and TRBJ2-3; 7 nucleotides align to TRBD2. The length of the CDR3 is 15 residues. Trimming cost V 3 bases and J 6 bases; bases outside gene matches: 9. The CDR3 protein is CASSFRGETTDTQYF. CDR3 nucleotide sequence: TGTGCCAGCAGTTTTCGGGGGGAGACCACGGATACGCAGTATTTT.

In regard to this clonotype: Germline and junction disagree at one end, which may indicate a read error. This chain joins TRBV6-5 and TRBJ2-7, with D possibly being TRBD1 or TRBD2 (5 bases each). This CDR3 has 15 amino acids. CDR1 is MNHEY and CDR2 is SVGAGI in the germline V gene. The CDR3, as DNA: TGTGCCAGCAGCTACTCCTCCGGGACGTCCTACGAGCAGTACTTC. This translates into CASSYSSGTSYEQYF.

The chain couples TRBV7-2 to TRBJ1-5; unclear D gene. V lost 5 bases and J 4 bases, leaving 9 bases between the germline ends. Germline CDR1 and CDR2: SGHTA and FQGNSA. This CDR3 is built from 13 residues. CDR3 sequence reads: CASSIDENQPQHF. CDR3 nucleotide sequence: TGTGCCAGCAGCATAGACGAAAATCAGCCCCAGCATTTT.

The gene calls are TRBV20-1 and TRBJ2-1; 7 bases are shared with TRBD2. After removal of 5 bases from V and 3 bases from J, the junction contained 10 bases not matched to a gene. Germline V gene lookup returns CDR1 DFQATT and CDR2 SNEGSKA (reference sequence). The CDR3 runs to 15 residues. The CDR3 bases are TGCAGTGCTCGCTCTCTACTAGCGAACTACAATGAGCAGTTCTTC. Protein: CSARSLLANYNEQFF.

This chain joins TRBV29-1 and TRBJ1-2; a possible D gene is TRBD1 (6 bases). The CDR3 length is 13 residues. V lost 2 bases and J lost 6, with 13 bases in between. Per germline, CDR1 SQVTM and CDR2 ANQGSEA. The DNA for the CDR3 is TGCAGCGTTGAATCCCCGGGGGCCCATGGCTACACCTTC. This sequence encodes CSVESPGAHGYTF.

This rearrangement joins TRBV7-2 to TRBJ2-5; no definite D call. This CDR3 is built from 14 residues. CDR1 is SGHTA and CDR2 is FQGNSA in the germline V gene. V lost 0 bases, J lost 4 bases, and 9 bases lay in between. CDR3 nucleotide sequence: TGTGCCAGCAGCTTAGCGGGCCCCCTAGAGACCCAGTACTTC. The encoded protein is CASSLAGPLETQYF.

This clonotype turned up a few times. This chain connects TRBV20-1 to TRBJ2-5, with unresolved D. In germline, CDR1 is DFQATT, CDR2 SNEGSKA (reference sequence). The CDR3 covers 13 residues. Trimming shortened V by 3 bases and J by 0 bases, and 8 bases separated the two germline ends. CDR3 in amino acids: CSASALYQETQYF. The CDR3 nucleotides read TGCAGTGCTAGTGCCTTGTACCAAGAGACCCAGTACTTC.

This clonotype was counted a single time. One end of the junction varies from germline; a read error may be responsible. This chain links TRBV18 with TRBJ2-5, with a weak D call TRBD2 (5 bases). Germline CDR1 KGHSH, CDR2 LQKENI. This CDR3 has 14 amino acids. CDR3 in amino acids: CASSPSLAWETLYF. The CDR3 DNA follows: TGTGCCAGCTCACCAAGTCTAGCTTGGGAGACCCTGTACTTC. Supplemented by reference TRBV18 and TRBJ2-5, the full variable domain reads NAGVMQNPRHLVRRRGQEARLRCSPMKGHSHVYWYRQLPEEGLKFMVYLQKENIIDESGMPKERFSAEFPKEGPSILRIQQVVRGDSAAYFCASSPSLAWETLYFGPGTRLLVL.

The chain recombines TRBV10-1 with TRBJ2-1, with 10 bases identical to TRBD2. Losses at the gene ends were 0 bases for V and 7 bases for J; bases not matched to a gene: 0. CDR1 is WNHNN, CDR2 SYGVQD, per germline (reference sequence). This CDR3 has 14 amino acids. The CDR3 region has the DNA TGCGCCAGCAGTGAGTCGGGACTAGCGAATGAGCAGTTCTTC. It encodes CASSESGLANEQFF.

V usage is TRBV7-9 and J usage is TRBJ1-1; 8 bases match TRBD1. The J segment lost 3 bases and the V segment lost 5 bases, leaving 8 bases of the junction unmatched. This CDR3 spans 15 amino acids. The germline V gene encodes CDR1 SEHNR and CDR2 FQNEAQ (reference sequence). As DNA, the CDR3 is TGTGCCAGCAGCCCCGTCGGACAGGGCTACACTGAAGCTTTCTTT. Translating gives CASSPVGQGYTEAFF.

The rearrangement links TRBV11-2 to TRBJ2-5; D unresolved. V shed 5 bases and J shed 2 bases, with 21 bases lying between them. The length of the CDR3 is 17 residues. Germline CDR1 SGHAT, CDR2 FQNNGV. The CDR3 DNA is TGTGCCAGCAGCGACACTGTTAGGGTGGGGAAACAAGAGACCCAGTACTTC. Protein sequence: CASSDTVRVGKQETQYF.

The V gene is TRBV12-3 or TRBV12-4, the J gene TRBJ1-3; 9 bases map to TRBD1. Trimming took 5 bases from V and 4 from J; bases not matched to a gene: 6. This CDR3 region has 15 residues. The DNA of the CDR3 is TGTGCCAGCAGTCGGACAGGGGTCCGGGGAAACACCATATATTTT. Its translation: CASSRTGVRGNTIYF.

This chain connects TRBV4-2 to TRBJ2-1, with 9 bases fitting TRBD2. Germline trimming cut 1 base from V and 5 bases from J; bases unmatched to any gene: 9. Germline CDR1 and CDR2: LGHNA and YNFKEQ. The CDR3 extends over 17 amino acids. CDR3 residues: CASSQAVAGGAHNEQFF. The CDR3 region has the DNA TGTGCCAGCAGCCAAGCGGTGGCGGGGGGGGCCCACAATGAGCAGTTCTTC.

The V gene is TRBV29-1, the J gene TRBJ1-1; tentatively, D is TRBD1 (5 bases). Germline V lookup: CDR1 SQVTM, CDR2 ANQGSEA. V was clipped by 3 bases and J by 7 bases, with 15 bases between them. The CDR3 is 13 residues long. The CDR3 DNA reads as TGCAGCGTTGACCTGGTGGGGGAGGTTGAAGCTTTCTTT. Residues: CSVDLVGEVEAFF.

V usage is TRBV9 and J usage is TRBJ1-2; 8 positions agree with TRBD1. Per germline, CDR1 SGDLS and CDR2 YYNGEE. With 3 bases clipped from V and 4 bases from J, the junction kept 2 bases outside the gene matches. The length of the CDR3 is 13 residues. The chain's CDR3 is CASSATGAYGYTF. CDR3 nucleotide sequence: TGTGCCAGCAGCGCGACAGGGGCCTATGGCTACACCTTC. Based on the CDR3 plus reference TRBV9 and TRBJ1-2, the full variable domain is DSGVTQTPKHLITATGQRVTLRCSPRSGDLSVYWYQQSLDQGLQFLIQYYNGEERAKGNILERFSAQQFPDLHSELNLSSLELGDSALYFCASSATGAYGYTFGSGTRLTVV.

This rearrangement joins TRBV18 to TRBJ2-5; D is perhaps TRBD2 (5 bases). The CDR3 runs 11 residues. The V gene lost 6 bases and the J gene lost 11 bases, with 13 bases spanning the gap. The germline CDR1 and CDR2 sequences are KGHSH and LQKENI. DNA for the CDR3: TGTGCCAGCTCCCTCCTGGAGGAGCAGTACTTC. Residues: CASSLLEEQYF.

The chain recombines TRBV5-1 with TRBJ2-1; D is unclear. The germline V gene encodes CDR1 SGHRS and CDR2 YFSETQ. Trimming shortened V by 4 bases and J by 4 bases, and 9 bases separated the two germline ends. This CDR3 is built from 13 residues. The CDR3 DNA reads as TGCGCCAGCAGCGGATGGGATTACAATGAGCAGTTCTTC. It is translated as CASSGWDYNEQFF.

The J gene is TRBJ2-3, the V gene TRBV12-3 or TRBV12-4; D not resolved. The germline V and J ends were trimmed by 1 base and 6 bases, with 11 bases remaining between them. The length of the CDR3 is 14 residues. CDR3 nucleotide sequence: TGTGCCAGCAGTTTAGGGCCGGCAGAGGATACGCAGTATTTT. Its translation: CASSLGPAEDTQYF.

The chain links TRBV20-1 to TRBJ2-3; D gene uncertain. Germline V gene sequence: CDR1 DFQATT, CDR2 SNEGSKA (reference sequence). This CDR3 has 14 residues. V gave up 5 bases and J gave up 3 bases, with 15 bases separating them. CDR3 DNA sequence: TGCAGTGCTCGGTGGCTAGAAGGGACAGATACGCAGTATTTT. Protein sequence: CSARWLEGTDTQYF.

The rearrangement links TRBV29-1 to TRBJ1-5, with 10 bases that match TRBD1. CDR1 and CDR2 (germline): SQVTM, ANQGSEA. The CDR3 contains 15 residues. V lost 1 base, J lost 7 bases, and 7 bases stayed unmatched. CDR3 sequence (DNA): TGCAGCGTTGAAGCGACAGGGGGCACGATCCAGCCCCAGCATTTT. It encodes CSVEATGGTIQPQHF.

The rearrangement joins TRBV6-5 to TRBJ2-7; weak D call: TRBD1 (5 bases). The CDR3 runs 12 residues. The V end lost 4 bases, the J end lost 6 bases, and 10 bases lay between the germline ends. Germline CDR1 reads MNHEY; CDR2 reads SVGAGI. This CDR3 reads CASSSRTREQYF. The DNA for the CDR3 is TGTGCCAGCAGTTCTCGGACACGCGAGCAGTACTTC.

This chain connects TRBV12-3 or TRBV12-4 to TRBJ1-1; no clear D. The CDR3 loop spans 14 amino acids. Deletions cut 3 bases from V and 3 bases from J, with 11 bases between. CDR3 residues: CASSFDLEDTEAFF. DNA for the CDR3: TGTGCCAGCAGTTTCGACCTGGAGGACACTGAAGCTTTCTTT.

A word on this clonotype: A read error is likely, as this CDR3 ends without the conserved phenylalanine or tryptophan. V and J are TRBV20-1 and TRBJ2-5, with TRBD2 matching 8 bases. The germline CDR1 and CDR2 sequences are DFQATT and SNEGSKA (reference sequence). V was pared by 2 bases and J by 5 bases, with 10 bases of the junction left unmatched. This CDR3 comprises 15 residues. CDR3 DNA sequence: TGCAGTGCTAGATGGGCTAGCGGGCGGTTGGAGACCCAGTACTAC. This codes for CSARWASGRLETQYY.

The rearrangement joins TRBV5-1 to TRBJ2-3, with D unresolved. Germline lookup yields CDR1 SGHRS and CDR2 YFSETQ. The CDR3 has 14 amino acids. Trimming pared 2 bases from V and 0 bases from J, leaving 7 bases between. The CDR3 bases are TGCGCCAGCAGCTTCGCGGATAGCACAGATACGCAGTATTTT. Its protein product is CASSFADSTDTQYF.

This clonotype showed up just once. V is TRBV10-1 and J is TRBJ2-5; TRBD2 is a possible D gene (6 bases). Matching the DNA end better, TRBJ2-7 makes the J call doubtful. The germline gives CDR1 WNHNN, CDR2 SYGVQD (reference sequence). CDR3 length: 16 amino acids. The chain's CDR3 is CASSESGGQGWFEQYF. The CDR3 DNA reads as TGCGCCAGCAGTGAGTCCGGGGGTCAGGGCTGGTTCGAGCAGTACTTC.